The text below deals with one T cell receptor beta chain. The CDR3 spans 17 residues. Germline V lookup: CDR1 DFQATT, CDR2 SNEGSKA (reference sequence). Trimming removed 5 bases from V and 6 bases from J; junction bases left unmatched: 16. TCR beta CDR3 regions were amplified from RNA transcripts. A first-round RT-PCR of the TCR CDR3 used the HTBI primer set. TCRdb reprocessed the multiplex PCR reads via MiXCR and lists one record per CDR3 protein. The sample shows around 440,000 distinct CDR3 sequences, 15% to 19% of them seen only once. This sample was taken from a study of T cells in Graves' hyperthyroidism and ophthalmopathy.

Sequencing used blood. The TCR sequence derives from a young woman with Graves' hyperthyroidism. This chain connects TRBV20-1 to TRBJ2-3, with 11 bases aligning to TRBD2. The CDR3 protein is CSAEYPTSGSLSDTQYF. The CDR3 DNA reads TGCAGTGCTGAGTACCCCACTAGCGGGAGTCTATCCGATACGCAGTATTTT.